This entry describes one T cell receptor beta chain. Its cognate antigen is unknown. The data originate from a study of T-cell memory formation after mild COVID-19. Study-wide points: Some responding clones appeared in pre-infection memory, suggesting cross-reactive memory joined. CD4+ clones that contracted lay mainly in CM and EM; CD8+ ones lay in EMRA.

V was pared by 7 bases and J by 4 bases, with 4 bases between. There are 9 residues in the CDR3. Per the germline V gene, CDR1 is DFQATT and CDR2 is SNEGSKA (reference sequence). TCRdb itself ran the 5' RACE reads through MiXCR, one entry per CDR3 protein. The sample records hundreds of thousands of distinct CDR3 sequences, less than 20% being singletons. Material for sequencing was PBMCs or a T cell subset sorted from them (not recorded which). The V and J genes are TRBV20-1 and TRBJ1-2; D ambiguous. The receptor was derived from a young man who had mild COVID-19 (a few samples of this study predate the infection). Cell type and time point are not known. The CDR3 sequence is CSEGYGYTF. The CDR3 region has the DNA TGCAGTGAGGGCTATGGCTACACCTTC.